This T cell receptor beta chain stems from a study of blood T cell repertoires in COVID-19. Study-level information: COVID-19 samples from acute and convalescent phases originated in the United States, Italy and Spain.

Participants spanned ages roughly 18 to 90 years and resided in about 25 US areas. Two negative PCRs, clearance, or symptom resolution were required of recovered Cohort 3 donors. Germline V CDR1 and CDR2: SGHRS, YFSETQ. This CDR3 is 17 amino acids long. Trimming cost V 3 bases and J 5 bases; bases outside gene matches: 14. Source study methods: Amplifying reference gene primers gave estimates of nucleated cell counts. Assay: immunoSEQ multiplex PCR; the TCRdb copy retains only in-frame clones and omits some. V, J and clone size were drawn from that table, and D and trimming were deduced from the DNA. The data hold approximately 490,000 clones, with roughly nine tenths observed a single time.

Input material: PBMCs or T cells enriched from blood (not recorded which). This sequence joins TRBV5-1 and TRBJ2-1, with 7 bases lining up with TRBD1. The TCR was taken from a woman between 55 and 75 years old who had recovered from COVID-19. The CDR3 loop reads CASSSGQAASWDNEQFF. Here the CDR3 DNA reads TGCGCCAGCAGCTCCGGACAGGCGGCGAGTTGGGACAATGAGCAGTTCTTC.